This T cell receptor (beta chain) was documented in a study of blood T cell repertoires in COVID-19. Data came from immunoSEQ multiplex PCR; TCRdb stores just in-frame clones and leaves some out. The sample contains some 100,000 clones, more than 85% of which appear only once. CDR3 size: 15 residues. V is TRBV21-1 and J is TRBJ1-1; TRBD1, the D gene given by the table, was not confirmed from the DNA. TRBV21-1 is listed as a pseudogene. The source of this sequence is a man between 60 and 75 years old with acute or convalescent COVID-19. Sequencing used peripheral blood. In nucleotides, the CDR3 is TGTGCCAGCAGCAAAGCGCCAGGGAAGAACACTGAAGCTTTCTTT. This sequence encodes CASSKAPGKNTEAFF.